This T cell receptor (beta chain) was captured in a study of OX40 agonist ivuxolimab in advanced cancers. For the study in its entirety: Ivuxolimab was a fully human IgG2 agonistic monoclonal antibody targeting the costimulatory receptor OX40 (CD134). Intravenous ivuxolimab was administered to patients every 2 weeks at six dose levels: 0.01, 0.1, 0.3, 1.5, 3 and 10 mg/kg. Of the roughly 51 patients in dose escalation, around 19 had hepatocellular carcinoma, around 15 had melanoma, 9 had renal cell carcinoma and 9 had head and neck cancer. The dose-escalation cohort was roughly 83% male with a mean age of about 60 years, ranging from roughly 23 to 85. Patients were allowed to have had prior anti-PD-1, anti-PD-L1 or anti-CTLA-4 therapy, and approximately 40% of the dose-escalation patients had previously received checkpoint inhibitors. Three dose-escalation patients achieved partial responses, one with hepatocellular carcinoma and two with cutaneous melanoma. Peripheral TCRbeta sequencing aimed to test whether ivuxolimab altered TCR sequence diversity and caused clonal T-cell expansion. The monotherapy dose-escalation portion (N ≈ 50 patients) of the phase I ivuxolimab trial is reported in the paper.

From V the trimming removes 11 bases and from J it removes 5 bases, while the gene matches leave 10 bases of the junction unaccounted for. The CDR1 and CDR2 encoded by the germline V gene (reference sequence) are MNHNY and SVGAGI. The CDR3 goes from the cysteine to the phenylalanine over 13 residues. Kept here is only the CDR3 DNA, which spans 39 bases and is read in frame from base 1. Genomic DNA was extracted from sorted cells for sequencing of the TCRbeta CDR3 region. TCRbeta CDR3 regions were sequenced using the immunoSEQ Assay. TCRdb took over this immuneACCESS table, retaining in-frame rearrangements with V and J assigned. Such tables are incomplete; in checked studies, under half of the missing clones stem from an unresolved V gene, and the remainder is unexplained. In all, the sample holds roughly 11,000 clones, and roughly 80% of those were seen once. 9.2% of the sample goes to the ten largest clones.

This clone showed up just a few times. No cognate antigen has been identified for it. No base quality information exists; no much larger clone differs at one position. The trial excluded patients who had a history of autoimmune disease or who were on systemic immunosuppression. In every dose cohort, peripheral blood was drawn for TCR sequencing at baseline, cycle 4 day 1, and cycle 7 day 1. The samples were taken from a phase I, first-in-human, multicenter, open-label dose-escalation trial of ivuxolimab. The trial enrolled adults with locally advanced or metastatic head and neck squamous cell, hepatocellular, melanoma or renal cell carcinoma. Before TCR sequencing, CD4+ T cells and CD8+ T cells were sorted from peripheral blood as separate populations. The investigation overall reported the following: On average, CD8+ T cells showed more expanded clones than CD4+ T cells after ivuxolimab. In partial responders in the 0.1-3.0 mg/kg groups, normalized peripheral clonal expansion was found to be among the lowest, especially among CD8+ T cells. The antigen specificity of the peripheral T cells that underwent clonal expansion was not determined. Low levels of normalized T-cell clonal expansion were also shown by some nonresponding patients. At doses of 0.1 to 3.0 mg/kg, clonal expansion of both CD4+ and CD8+ T cells in blood was seen between baseline and week 6.

The sequencing here drew on CD4+ or CD8+ T cells sorted from blood, taken in a trial of the OX40 agonist ivuxolimab. This clonotype was obtained from an adult with an advanced solid tumor such as melanoma, head and neck, liver or kidney cancer. This chain joins TRBV6-6 to TRBJ1-1, with 8 middle bases fitting TRBD1. CDR3 sequence: CASKPGQVTEAFF. The base sequence is TGTGCCTCTAAACCGGGACAGGTAACTGAAGCTTTCTTT.